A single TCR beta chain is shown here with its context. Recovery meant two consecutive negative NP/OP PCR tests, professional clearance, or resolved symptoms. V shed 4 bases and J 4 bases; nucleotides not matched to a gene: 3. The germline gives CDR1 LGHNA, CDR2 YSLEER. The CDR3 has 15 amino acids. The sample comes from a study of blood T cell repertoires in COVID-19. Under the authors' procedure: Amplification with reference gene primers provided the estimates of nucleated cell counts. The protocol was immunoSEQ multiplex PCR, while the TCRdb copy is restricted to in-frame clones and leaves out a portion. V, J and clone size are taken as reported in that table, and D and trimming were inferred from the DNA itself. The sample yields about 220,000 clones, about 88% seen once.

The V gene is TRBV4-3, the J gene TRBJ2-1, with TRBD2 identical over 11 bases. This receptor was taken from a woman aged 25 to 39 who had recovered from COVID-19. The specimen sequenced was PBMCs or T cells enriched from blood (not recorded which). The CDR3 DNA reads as TGCGCCAGCAGCCCGGGGACTAGCGGATACAATGAGCAGTTCTTC. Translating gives CASSPGTSGYNEQFF.